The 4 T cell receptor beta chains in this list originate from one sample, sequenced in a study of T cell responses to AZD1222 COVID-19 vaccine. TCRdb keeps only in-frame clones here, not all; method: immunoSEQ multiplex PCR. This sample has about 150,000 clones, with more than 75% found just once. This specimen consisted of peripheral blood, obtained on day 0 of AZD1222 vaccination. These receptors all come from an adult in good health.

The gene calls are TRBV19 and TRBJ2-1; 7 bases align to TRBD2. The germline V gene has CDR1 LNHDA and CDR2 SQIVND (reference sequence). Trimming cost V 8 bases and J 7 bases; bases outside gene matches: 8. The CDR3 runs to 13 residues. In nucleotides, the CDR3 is TGTGCCAGTTCCTTGGGGGGAGGGAATGAGCAGTTCTTC. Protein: CASSLGGGNEQFF.

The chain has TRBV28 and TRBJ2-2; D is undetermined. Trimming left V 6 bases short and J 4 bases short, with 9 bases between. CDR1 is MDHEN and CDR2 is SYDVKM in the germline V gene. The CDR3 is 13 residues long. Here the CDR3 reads CASSTRRTGELFF. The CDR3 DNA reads TGTGCCAGCAGCACTCGACGCACCGGGGAGCTGTTTTTT.

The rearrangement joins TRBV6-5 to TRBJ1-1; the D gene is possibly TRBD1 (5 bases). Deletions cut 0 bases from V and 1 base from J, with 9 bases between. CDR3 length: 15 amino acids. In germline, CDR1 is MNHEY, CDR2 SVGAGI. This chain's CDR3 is CASSYSRGRNTEAFF. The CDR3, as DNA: TGTGCCAGCAGTTACTCGAGGGGCAGGAACACTGAAGCTTTCTTT.

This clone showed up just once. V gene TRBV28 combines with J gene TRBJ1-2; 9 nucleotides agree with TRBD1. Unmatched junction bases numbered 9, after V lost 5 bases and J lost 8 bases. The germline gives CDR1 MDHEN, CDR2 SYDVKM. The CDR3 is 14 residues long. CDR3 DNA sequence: TGTGCCAGCAGTCCGCCGGGACAGGGTGCGGGCTACACCTTC. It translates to CASSPPGQGAGYTF.